This TCR beta chain was obtained from a study of T cells in Graves' hyperthyroidism and ophthalmopathy. As for the study in general: The initial diagnosis was the point when peripheral blood was collected, ahead of any treatment.

This clonotype has at least ten counts. Authors of the study amplified TCR beta CDR3 regions from RNA transcripts. The HTBI primer set was used in a first-round RT-PCR of the TCR CDR3. TCRdb reprocessed the multiplex PCR reads with MiXCR, giving one entry per CDR3 protein. The table includes around 350,000 distinct CDR3 sequences, 15% to 20% detected once. Patients having uncontrolled infection, another autoimmune disease, pregnancy or lactation were not included. This TCR was recovered from a woman under 30 with Graves' hyperthyroidism. Sequenced input: blood.

CDR3 sequence: CASSFSRDRPTYEQYF. CDR3 coding DNA: TGTGCCAGCTCATTCTCCCGGGACAGGCCAACCTACGAGCAGTACTTC. J is TRBJ2-7 and V is TRBV18; TRBD1 matches at 8 bases. This CDR3 has 16 residues. Germline loops: CDR1 KGHSH, CDR2 LQKENI. The junction had 11 bases not matched to a gene; V was cut back by 5 bases and J by 2 bases.